Following are 29 T cell receptor beta chains from one sample sequenced in a study of early T cells in non-severe SARS-CoV-2 infection. TCRdb fed the 5' RACE reads into MiXCR, producing one record per CDR3 protein. The sample holds 20,000 to 30,000 distinct CDR3 sequences, 4.3% seen once. Sequencing used whole blood. The receptors originated from an adult who was a healthcare worker with PCR-confirmed SARS-CoV-2 infection or an uninfected control (not recorded which).

This rearrangement joins TRBV11-2 to TRBJ2-1; 8 bases align to TRBD2. CDR3 length equals 16 residues. CDR1 and CDR2 from the germline V gene are SGHAT and FQNNGV. J gave up 4 bases and V 5 bases, and 10 bases lay outside the gene matches. The CDR3 is CASSVTPSGLYNEQFF. DNA of the CDR3: TGTGCCAGCAGCGTGACTCCTAGCGGGTTATACAATGAGCAGTTCTTC.

This clonotype occurred many times. This chain uses TRBV7-6 with TRBJ2-7, with unresolved D. V was pared by 1 base and J by 2 bases, with 9 bases between. Germline assignment: CDR1 SGHVS and CDR2 FNYEAQ. This CDR3 has 14 residues. The chain's CDR3 is CASSLDPSTYEQYF. The CDR3 DNA is TGTGCCAGCAGCTTAGACCCGAGCACCTACGAGCAGTACTTC.

There are many counts of this clonotype. CDR3 sequence (DNA): TGTGCCACCAGTGATCCCACGTCGGAGGGCTTTGTTCCGGCAGATACGCAGTATTTT. Its protein product is CATSDPTSEGFVPADTQYF. V gene TRBV24-1 combines with J gene TRBJ2-3; weak D call: TRBD2 (6 bases). Germline V CDR1 and CDR2: KGHDR, SFDVKD. The CDR3 totals 19 residues. Trimming removed 3 bases from V and 4 bases from J, with 25 bases in between.

This clonotype occurred a few times. J is TRBJ2-3 and V is TRBV6-5; D call uncertain. The germline gives CDR1 MNHEY, CDR2 SVGAGI. V lost 2 bases, J lost 9 bases, and 12 bases lay in between. The CDR3 runs to 13 residues. CDR3 DNA sequence: TGTGCCAGCAGTTACCGGGCAGAACAAACGCAGTATTTT. It codes for CASSYRAEQTQYF.

This clonotype was counted between two and nine times. The junction departs from the called germline gene at one end, perhaps through a read error. This CDR3 reads CASSAPQPGANVLTF. CDR3 nucleotides: TGTGCCAGCAGTGCTCCTCAACCTGGCGCCAACGTCCTGACTTTC. The rearrangement uses TRBV28 and TRBJ2-6; D not resolved. Germline assignment: CDR1 MDHEN and CDR2 SYDVKM. This CDR3 has 15 residues. The whole variable domain, remainder taken from reference TRBV28 and TRBJ2-6, is DVKVTQSSRYLVKRTGEKVFLECVQDMDHENMFWYRQDPGLGLRLIYFSYDVKMKEKGDIPEGYSVSREKKERFSLILESASTNQTSMYLCASSAPQPGANVLTFGAGSRLTVL.

This clonotype has ten or more counts. The junction does not match germline at one end; this may be a read error. The V and J genes are TRBV7-7 and TRBJ2-1, with TRBD2 identical over 7 bases. This CDR3 comprises 12 residues. Germline V gene lookup returns CDR1 SSHAT and CDR2 FNYEAQ (reference sequence). Written as DNA, the CDR3 is TGTGCTAGCAGTGGGGGGGGTCTTGAGCAGTTCTTC. The encoded protein is CASSGGGLEQFF.

This clonotype was recorded many times. The V call is TRBV12-3 or TRBV12-4, the J call TRBJ1-1; 8 nucleotides match TRBD1. The CDR3 is 13 amino acids. Losses at the gene ends were 6 bases for V and 7 bases for J; bases not matched to a gene: 7. This chain's CDR3 is CASSPRGQDEAFF. CDR3 nucleotides: TGTGCCAGCAGCCCCCGGGGACAGGATGAAGCTTTCTTT.

At least ten counts were recorded for this clonotype. Here the CDR3 DNA reads TGTGCCAGCACCCTAGCGACAAAGACCCAGTACTTC. Translated: CASTLATKTQYF. The chain links TRBV11-2 to TRBJ2-5; TRBD2 might be the D (6 bases). Deletions cut 7 bases from V and 6 bases from J, with 12 bases between. CDR3 length: 12 residues. The germline V gene encodes CDR1 SGHAT and CDR2 FQNNGV. Drawing the rest from reference TRBV11-2 and TRBJ2-5, the complete variable domain is EAGVAQSPRYKIIEKRQSVAFWCNPISGHATLYWYQQILGQGPKLLIQFQNNGVVDDSQLPKDRFSAERLKGVDSTLKIQPAKLEDSAVYLCASTLATKTQYFGPGTRLLVL.

In its sample, this clonotype was seen a few times. The chain has TRBV29-1 and TRBJ2-7; TRBD2 might be the D (6 bases). The CDR3 is 12 residues long. CDR1 is SQVTM, CDR2 ANQGSEA, per germline. V dropped 5 bases and J dropped 0 bases, with 8 bases sitting between them. The CDR3, as DNA: TGCAGCGTTTGGGGGGACTCCTACGAGCAGTACTTC. This codes for CSVWGDSYEQYF.

There are many counts of this clonotype. The DNA of the CDR3 is TGCAGTGCTAATGCCCATAGCAATCAGCCCCAGCATTTT. This gives the protein CSANAHSNQPQHF. The V gene is TRBV20-1, the J gene TRBJ1-5; D gene ambiguous. V gave up 4 bases and J gave up 0 bases, with 7 bases separating them. The CDR3 length is 13 residues. Germline loops: CDR1 DFQATT, CDR2 SNEGSKA (reference sequence).

This clonotype was counted a few times. This rearrangement joins TRBV2 to TRBJ2-1; the match to TRBD2 covers 7 bases. CDR3 length equals 16 residues. With 1 base clipped from V and 7 bases from J, the junction kept 10 bases outside the gene matches. Germline CDR1 and CDR2: SNHLY and FYNNEI. The CDR3: CASSEELGGPGNEQFF. The CDR3 DNA reads TGTGCCAGCAGTGAAGAGCTGGGAGGGCCGGGGAATGAGCAGTTCTTC.

The table lists this clonotype with many counts. The V and J genes are TRBV4-1 and TRBJ1-1; the D is unclear. The germline V gene has CDR1 MGHRA and CDR2 YSYEKL. V lost 0 bases to trimming and J lost 7 bases, with 12 bases between them. This CDR3 spans 14 amino acids. The CDR3 is CASSQEQPNLEAFF. The CDR3 DNA is TGCGCCAGCAGCCAAGAACAGCCAAATCTTGAAGCTTTCTTT.

This clonotype was picked up many times. The rearrangement links TRBV29-1 to TRBJ2-2; D is ambiguous. The CDR3 length is 12 residues. The ends were cut back, 4 bases at V and 5 bases at J, with 8 bases in the middle. The germline V gene has CDR1 SQVTM and CDR2 ANQGSEA. This CDR3 is CSVVYPTGELFF. The CDR3, as DNA: TGCAGCGTTGTTTATCCGACCGGGGAGCTGTTTTTT.

This clonotype appeared many times. J is TRBJ2-1 and V is TRBV20-1; 7 bases match TRBD1. The CDR3 is made up of 14 amino acids. Looked up from germline, CDR1 is DFQATT and CDR2 is SNEGSKA (reference sequence). J gave up 5 bases and V 6 bases, and 10 bases lay outside the gene matches. The CDR3 region has the DNA TGCAGTGCGACAACTGGGACAGCCAACAATGAGCAGTTCTTC. This translates into CSATTGTANNEQFF.

The sample holds many counts of this clonotype. V and J are TRBV10-3 and TRBJ2-2, with 14 bases that match TRBD2. CDR1 ENHRY and CDR2 SYGVKD come from the germline V gene. V gave up 3 bases and J gave up 3 bases; unmatched junction bases: 6. CDR3 size: 18 residues. The CDR3 DNA reads TGTGCCATCAGTGAATGGGGACTAGCGGGAGAACACACCGGGGAGCTGTTTTTT. This codes for CAISEWGLAGEHTGELFF.

CDR3 protein: CASSSGQATTNEKLFF. The CDR3 DNA is TGTGCCAGCAGTTCAGGACAGGCCACAACTAATGAAAAACTGTTTTTT. This chain links TRBV12-3 or TRBV12-4 with TRBJ1-4, with 7 bases aligning to TRBD1. The CDR3 has 16 amino acids. Trimming at V came to 4 bases and at J to 0 bases, leaving 5 bases not matched to a gene.

This clonotype was observed at least ten times. The chain combines TRBV9 with TRBJ1-5, with 7 bases lining up with TRBD1. The CDR3 has 16 residues. Germline CDR1 and CDR2: SGDLS and YYNGEE. The ends lost 0 bases at V and 6 bases at J; junction bases unmatched: 9. The CDR3 loop reads CASSVGDSSPFQPQHF. The CDR3 DNA sequence: TGTGCCAGCAGCGTAGGGGACAGTTCCCCCTTTCAGCCCCAGCATTTT.

This clonotype was seen at least ten times. The chain employs TRBV30 and TRBJ2-7; unclear D gene. The germline V and J ends were trimmed by 5 bases and 3 bases, with 14 bases remaining between them. The germline V gene encodes CDR1 GTSNPN and CDR2 SVGIG (reference sequence). CDR3 length: 13 amino acids. The CDR3 DNA is TGTGCCTGGGGACCAAAAACGCTCTACGAGCAGTACTTC. It yields the protein CAWGPKTLYEQYF.

This clonotype appeared many times. The chain couples TRBV7-6 to TRBJ1-1; D gene uncertain. Germline CDR1 SGHVS, CDR2 FNYEAQ. There are 15 residues in the CDR3. V was shortened by 5 bases and J by 4 bases, with 17 bases between the two germline ends. The CDR3 region is CASSRQTWVGTEAFF. CDR3 coding DNA: TGTGCCAGCAGCCGACAAACTTGGGTGGGCACTGAAGCTTTCTTT.

This clonotype was detected ten times or more. The chain joins TRBV5-4 to TRBJ1-2, with D perhaps TRBD1 (5 bases). Trimming took off 4 bases at V and 3 bases at J, with 13 bases between the two ends. Germline V lookup: CDR1 SGHNT, CDR2 YYREEE (reference sequence). The CDR3 length is 14 residues. CDR3 in DNA: TGTGCCAGCAGCCCCCCGTCAGGGTACTATGGCTACACCTTC. It codes for CASSPPSGYYGYTF.

This clonotype occurred many times. The rearrangement links TRBV28 to TRBJ2-1; no clear D gene. This CDR3 comprises 15 residues. In germline, CDR1 is MDHEN, CDR2 SYDVKM. Deletions cut 5 bases from V and 7 bases from J, with 18 bases between. As DNA, the CDR3 is TGTGCCAGCAGTCCTATTGCGAGCCCTGGGAATGAGCAGTTCTTC. Encoded protein: CASSPIASPGNEQFF.

This clonotype was seen repeatedly, ten times or more. The V and J genes are TRBV6-5 and TRBJ2-3, with 9 bases identical to TRBD2. The germline V gene encodes CDR1 MNHEY and CDR2 SVGAGI. J lost 2 bases, V lost 4 bases, and 4 bases had no gene match. The CDR3 loop spans 15 amino acids. The CDR3 sequence is CASSLAGAPTDTQYF. The DNA for the CDR3 is TGTGCCAGCAGTTTAGCGGGGGCCCCCACAGATACGCAGTATTTT.

This clonotype has a count of ten or more. The V call is TRBV20-1, the J call TRBJ2-4; no reliable D call. Trimming removed 3 bases from V and 0 bases from J, with 21 bases in between. This CDR3 comprises 18 residues. Germline-derived CDR1 and CDR2 are DFQATT and SNEGSKA (reference sequence). The CDR3: CSASLLSARNEAKNIQYF. The CDR3 coding sequence is TGCAGTGCTAGTCTTCTGTCCGCACGAAACGAAGCCAAAAACATTCAGTACTTC.

The V call is TRBV7-6, the J call TRBJ2-7; D remains unclear. This CDR3 comprises 12 residues. V lost 0 bases and J lost 5, with 5 bases in between. Germline lookup yields CDR1 SGHVS and CDR2 FNYEAQ. The CDR3 DNA is TGTGCCAGCAGCTTAGCTGGGGACGAGCAGTACTTC. Translated: CASSLAGDEQYF.

This clonotype has a handful of counts. The chain employs TRBV24-1 and TRBJ2-1; a possible D gene is TRBD2 (6 bases). Trimming left V 5 bases short and J 8 bases short, with 12 bases between. The CDR3 spans 13 residues. Germline CDR1 and CDR2: KGHDR and SFDVKD. Here the CDR3 reads CATSVGSGDEQFF. Written as DNA, the CDR3 is TGTGCCACCAGTGTGGGTAGCGGAGATGAGCAGTTCTTC.

The gene calls are TRBV2 and TRBJ2-5, with TRBD2 identical over 9 bases. Per the germline V gene, CDR1 is SNHLY and CDR2 is FYNNEI. The CDR3 length is 16 residues. Trimming removed 7 bases from V and 5 bases from J; junction bases left unmatched: 14. For the CDR3, the DNA is TGTGCCAGCAAGTTGAGAGCGGGGGGTCACGCGGAGACCCAGTACTTC. This gives the protein CASKLRAGGHAETQYF.

In its sample, this clonotype was seen many times. The chain joins TRBV20-1 to TRBJ2-1; 8 bases are shared with TRBD1. This CDR3 comprises 14 residues. Germline values: CDR1 DFQATT, CDR2 SNEGSKA (reference sequence). Losses at the gene ends were 6 bases for V and 7 bases for J; bases not matched to a gene: 11. The chain's CDR3 is CSAIGQGRGNEQFF. CDR3 nucleotides: TGCAGTGCCATCGGACAGGGCCGGGGGAATGAGCAGTTCTTC.

This clonotype was seen repeatedly, ten times or more. The chain recombines TRBV6-4 with TRBJ1-1, with D perhaps matching TRBD1 (6 bases). The V gene lost 6 bases and the J gene lost 7 bases, with 9 bases spanning the gap. Germline CDR1 and CDR2: MRHNA and SNTAGT. There are 11 residues in the CDR3. The DNA of the CDR3 is TGTGCCAGCAGCCCACAGGGTGAAGCTTTCTTT. Translating it yields CASSPQGEAFF.

This clonotype was counted many times. The chain recombines TRBV5-5 with TRBJ1-5; D remains unclear. Germline CDR1 reads SGHKS; CDR2 reads YYEKEE (reference sequence). V lost 1 base and J 4 bases, leaving 6 bases between the germline ends. This CDR3 contains 13 residues. The CDR3 protein is CASSLLGNQPQHF. In nucleotides, the CDR3 is TGTGCCAGCAGCTTGCTAGGGAATCAGCCCCAGCATTTT.